This T cell receptor (beta chain) was identified during a study of tumor-infiltrating lymphocytes in primary liver carcinoma. The CDR3 is made up of 13 amino acids. Per the germline V gene, CDR1 is SGHDN and CDR2 is FVKESK. Findings and caveats of the study: Pairs of tumor regions overlapped more than tumor-adjacent and tumor-blood pairs did. A fraction of only about 7-25% of top clones appeared in all five tumor regions.

From roughly 18-30 mg of unsorted bulk tissue, DNA and RNA were co-extracted together. Constant-region priming of around 490 ng total RNA yielded TCR beta cDNA. Sequencing libraries for TCR beta derived from three nested multiplex PCR rounds that used slightly modified ARM-PCR. TRBV1-TRBV30 forward and Cbeta reverse primers drove the first two roughly 10-cycle rounds. TCRdb analysed the multiplex PCR reads with MiXCR anew, one entry per CDR3 protein. This table holds 40,000 to 60,000 distinct CDR3 sequences, 70% to 75% found once. In regard to this clonotype: Its antigen is currently unknown. One junction end does not reproduce the germline sequence, and a read error may be involved.

The sequenced sample consisted of liver tumor tissue from sampling region 3. Specified subset: tumor region T3, left-lateral pole. The chain uses TRBV14 and TRBJ2-7; weak D call: TRBD2 (6 bases). This TCR derives from a man aged 35 to 55 with primary liver carcinoma and hepatitis B virus infection. The CDR3 is CVSRMGGLLEHYF. The CDR3 nucleotides read TGTGTCAGCAGGATGGGAGGACTCCTGGAGCACTACTTC. Variable domain in full (rest from reference TRBV14 and TRBJ2-7): EAGVTQFPSHSVIEKGQTVTLRCDPISGHDNLYWYRRVMGKEIKFLLHFVKESKQDESGMPNNRFLAERTGGTYSTLKVQPAELEDSGVYFCVSRMGGLLEHYFGPGTRLTVT.